The text below deals with one T cell receptor (beta chain). Its antigen has not been determined. No per-base quality is available; no much larger clone lies one base away. This sample was taken from a study of blood T cells in healthy people across ages (dated by TCRdb to 2014 to 2015). Regarding the complete study: In model experiments, template switching captured roughly one uniquely barcoded TCR beta cDNA molecule for every two T cells. Using deep sequencing normalized with unique cDNA molecular identifiers, the study measured how TCR beta repertoire diversity changes with age. The donors were divided into four age groups: young (average approximately 15 years), middle-aged (approximately 41), aged (about 61) and long-lived (82). Donors of different ages were randomly distributed across sequencing lanes to avoid experimental bias. Two additional independent replicas of 1 million unique cDNA reads from the same blood draw were analyzed for two donors (one aged 18 to 30 and one aged 80 or older). What the authors observed across the whole study: Observed TCR beta diversity per million T cells fell roughly linearly with age, and a significant reduction was already apparent by age roughly 40. Estimates of total diversity based on one million sequenced T cells were considered lower bounds and underestimates. Since profiling was done on bulk unsorted PBMCs, naive and antigen-experienced compartments could not be conclusively compared. The percentage of naive T cells measured by flow cytometry correlated strongly with observed TCR beta diversity. Donor CMV infection status was unknown, potentially confounding age-related changes in expanded clonotypes. The long-lived group showed more naive CD4+ T cells, fewer expanded clones and increased TCR diversity than the aged group, suggesting age selection.

Libraries came from 5' RACE. The instrument was an Illumina HiSeq 2500. A second PCR of roughly 7 to 12 cycles was run with a J-beta primer mix and a sample-barcoded 5' primer. Each TCR beta cDNA molecule received a unique molecular identifier from a template-switch 5' adaptor carrying 12 random nucleotides. Each sample yielded at least 2.5 million CDR3-containing paired-end reads. First-strand cDNA synthesis was performed from all RNA using the Mint cDNA synthesis kit, with priming by a TRBC-specific oligonucleotide. Following uracil-DNA glycosylase treatment, a first 18-cycle PCR with universal primers M1SS and BC2_uni_R was performed on all cDNA. In the authors' own workflow: For normalization, 1 million high-quality reads were randomly selected from each sample, with every read carrying a distinct molecular identifier. Reads sharing molecular identifiers were discarded rather than binned into consensus sequences. MiTCR, set to a Q25 quality threshold and the strictest error-elimination algorithm, was used for CDR3 identification, clonotype clustering and error correction. A nonparametric unseen species model using Euler transformation provided a lower-bound estimate of total TCR beta diversity. TCRdb reran the public reads through fastp at Q25 and MiXCR, keeping productive beta chains. For every CDR3 protein sequence, its rows merge into one entry that carries the most common genes and DNA. The V and J calls come from TCRdb's annotation, not from the publication. Counted in this sample were about 770,000 distinct CDR3 sequences; roughly 44% of them appeared once. Approximately 20% of the sample lies in the top ten.

CDR1 and CDR2, per the germline V gene, are SGHDN and FVKESK. V and J are trimmed by 2 bases and 5 bases, and the gene matches miss 6 bases of the junction. From its cysteine to its phenylalanine, the CDR3 spans 14 amino acids. Kept here is only the CDR3 DNA, which spans 42 bases and is read in frame from base 1. The 35 to 40 donors, aged 6 to 90 years, were systemically healthy Caucasian individuals from Russia. Around 10 milliliters of peripheral blood were drawn from each donor into EDTA-treated Vacutainer tubes. Ficoll-Paque density-gradient centrifugation was used to isolate PBMCs, with at least 6.5 million obtained per sample. Total RNA was extracted from PBMCs with Trizol reagent, with at least 5 micrograms obtained per sample. For every donor, flow cytometry on a PBMC aliquot measured the percentage of naive CD45RAhigh/CD27high T cells.

The chain is assembled from TRBV14 and TRBJ2-7, and 7 bases in between align with TRBD1. The origin of this receptor is a man aged 55-75 years in good health. Input material: blood. The CDR3 reads CASSQPDRVHEQYF. The DNA sequence follows: TGTGCCAGCAGCCAACCTGACAGGGTTCACGAGCAGTACTTC.